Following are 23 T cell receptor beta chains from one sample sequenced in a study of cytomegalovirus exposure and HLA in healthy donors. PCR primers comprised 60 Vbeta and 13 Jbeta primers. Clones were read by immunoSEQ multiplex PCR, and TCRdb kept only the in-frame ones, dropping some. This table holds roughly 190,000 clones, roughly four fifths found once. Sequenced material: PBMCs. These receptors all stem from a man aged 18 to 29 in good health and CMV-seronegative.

The CDR3 reads CASSLRAGFGQPQHF. CDR3 nucleotides: TGTGCCAGCAGTTTACGGGCAGGGTTTGGTCAGCCCCAGCATTTT. The V gene is TRBV28, the J gene TRBJ1-5; the D gene is possibly TRBD1 (5 bases). Deletions cut 2 bases from V and 6 bases from J, with 14 bases between. CDR1 is MDHEN, CDR2 SYDVKM, per germline. This CDR3 spans 15 amino acids.

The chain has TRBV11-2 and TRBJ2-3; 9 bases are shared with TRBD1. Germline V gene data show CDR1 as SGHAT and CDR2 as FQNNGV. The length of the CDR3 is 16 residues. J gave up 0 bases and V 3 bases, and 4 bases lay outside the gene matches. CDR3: CASSFDRGISTDTQYF. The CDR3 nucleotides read TGTGCCAGCAGCTTCGACAGGGGGATCAGCACAGATACGCAGTATTTT. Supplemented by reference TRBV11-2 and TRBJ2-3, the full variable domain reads EAGVAQSPRYKIIEKRQSVAFWCNPISGHATLYWYQQILGQGPKLLIQFQNNGVVDDSQLPKDRFSAERLKGVDSTLKIQPAKLEDSAVYLCASSFDRGISTDTQYFGPGTRLTVL.

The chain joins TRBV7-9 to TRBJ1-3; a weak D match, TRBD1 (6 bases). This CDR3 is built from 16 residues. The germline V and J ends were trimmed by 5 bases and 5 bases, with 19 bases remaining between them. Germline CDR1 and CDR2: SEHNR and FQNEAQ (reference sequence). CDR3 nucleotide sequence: TGTGCCAGCAGCGCCCACACAGGGCTTCCGCGAAACACCATATATTTT. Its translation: CASSAHTGLPRNTIYF.

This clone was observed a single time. The CDR3 spells CASSVDYGETQYF. The CDR3 DNA is TGTGCCAGCAGCGTAGACTATGGAGAGACCCAGTACTTC. The rearrangement uses TRBV9 and TRBJ2-5, with unresolved D. In germline, CDR1 is SGDLS, CDR2 YYNGEE. Trimming cost V 0 bases and J 4 bases, with 7 bases left between them. The CDR3 sequence is 13 residues long. The whole variable domain, remainder taken from reference TRBV9 and TRBJ2-5, is DSGVTQTPKHLITATGQRVTLRCSPRSGDLSVYWYQQSLDQGLQFLIQYYNGEERAKGNILERFSAQQFPDLHSELNLSSLELGDSALYFCASSVDYGETQYFGPGTRLLVL.

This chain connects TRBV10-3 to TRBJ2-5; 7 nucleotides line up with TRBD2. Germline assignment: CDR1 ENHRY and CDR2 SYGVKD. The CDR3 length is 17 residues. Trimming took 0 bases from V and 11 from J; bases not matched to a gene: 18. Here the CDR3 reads CAISESGRGPAVVEQYF. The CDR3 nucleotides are TGTGCCATCAGTGAGTCGGGGAGGGGCCCGGCCGTTGTAGAGCAGTACTTC.

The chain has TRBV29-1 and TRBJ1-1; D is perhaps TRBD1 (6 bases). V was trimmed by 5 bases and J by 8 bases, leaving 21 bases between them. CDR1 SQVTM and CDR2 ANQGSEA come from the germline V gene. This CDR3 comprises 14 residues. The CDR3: CSVQGTRQSGEAFF. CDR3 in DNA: TGCAGCGTTCAGGGGACCCGGCAGTCGGGAGAAGCTTTCTTT. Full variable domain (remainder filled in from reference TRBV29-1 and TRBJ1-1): SAVISQKPSRDICQRGTSLTIQCQVDSQVTMMFWYRQQPGQSLTLIATANQGSEATYESGFVIDKFPISRPNLTFSTLTVSNMSPEDSSIYLCSVQGTRQSGEAFFGQGTRLTVV.

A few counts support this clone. The CDR3 here is CASSLQGSSETQYF. CDR3 DNA: TGCGCCAGCAGCTTGCAGGGATCCTCAGAGACCCAGTACTTC. J is TRBJ2-5 and V is TRBV5-1, with a weak D call TRBD1 (5 bases). V dropped 1 base and J dropped 4 bases, with 11 bases sitting between them. The CDR3 has 14 residues. CDR1 is SGHRS and CDR2 is YFSETQ in the germline V gene.

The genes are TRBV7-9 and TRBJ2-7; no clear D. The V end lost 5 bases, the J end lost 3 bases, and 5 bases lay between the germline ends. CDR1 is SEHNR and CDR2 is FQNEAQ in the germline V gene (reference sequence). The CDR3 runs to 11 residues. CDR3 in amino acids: CASSTYYEQYF. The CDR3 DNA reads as TGTGCCAGCAGCACCTACTACGAGCAGTACTTC.

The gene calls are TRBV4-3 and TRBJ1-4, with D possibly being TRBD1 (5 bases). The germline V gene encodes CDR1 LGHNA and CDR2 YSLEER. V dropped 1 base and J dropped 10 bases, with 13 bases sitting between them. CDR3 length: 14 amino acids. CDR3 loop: CASSQAGGEGKLFF. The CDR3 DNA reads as TGCGCCAGCAGCCAAGCTGGGGGGGAAGGAAAACTGTTTTTT.

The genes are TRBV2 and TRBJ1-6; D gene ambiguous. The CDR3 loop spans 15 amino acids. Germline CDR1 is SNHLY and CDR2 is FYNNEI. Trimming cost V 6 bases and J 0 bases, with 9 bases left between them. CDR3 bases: TGTGCCAGCAGCCCTAGAAGCTCCTATAATTCACCCCTCCACTTT. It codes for CASSPRSSYNSPLHF.

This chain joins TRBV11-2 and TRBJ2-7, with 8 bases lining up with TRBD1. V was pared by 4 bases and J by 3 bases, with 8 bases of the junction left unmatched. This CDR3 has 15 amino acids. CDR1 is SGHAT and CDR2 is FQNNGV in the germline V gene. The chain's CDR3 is CASSSHRGKGYEQYF. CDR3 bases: TGTGCCAGCAGCTCGCACAGGGGGAAGGGCTACGAGCAGTACTTC. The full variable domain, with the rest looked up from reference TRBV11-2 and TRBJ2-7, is EAGVAQSPRYKIIEKRQSVAFWCNPISGHATLYWYQQILGQGPKLLIQFQNNGVVDDSQLPKDRFSAERLKGVDSTLKIQPAKLEDSAVYLCASSSHRGKGYEQYFGPGTRLTVT.

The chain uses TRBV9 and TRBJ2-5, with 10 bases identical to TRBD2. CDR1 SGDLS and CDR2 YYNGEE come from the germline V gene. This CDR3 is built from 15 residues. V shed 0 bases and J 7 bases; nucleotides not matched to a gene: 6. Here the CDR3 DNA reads TGTGCCAGCAGCGTAGACCCTAGCGGGGGAGGGACCCAGTACTTC. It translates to CASSVDPSGGGTQYF.

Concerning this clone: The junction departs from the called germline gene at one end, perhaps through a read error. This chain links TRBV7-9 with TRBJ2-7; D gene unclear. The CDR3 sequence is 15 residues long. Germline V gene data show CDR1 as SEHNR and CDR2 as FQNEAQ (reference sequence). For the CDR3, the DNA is TGTTCCAGCAGCCCCCCAAACTACCAACCCTACGAGCAGTACTTC. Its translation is CSSSPPNYQPYEQYF.

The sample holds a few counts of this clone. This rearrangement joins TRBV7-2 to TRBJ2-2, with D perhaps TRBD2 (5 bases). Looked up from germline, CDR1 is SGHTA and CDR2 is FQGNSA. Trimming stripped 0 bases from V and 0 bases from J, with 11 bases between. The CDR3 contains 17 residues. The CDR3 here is CASSLARASTNTGELFF. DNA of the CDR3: TGTGCCAGCAGCTTAGCGCGTGCTAGCACGAACACCGGGGAGCTGTTTTTT.

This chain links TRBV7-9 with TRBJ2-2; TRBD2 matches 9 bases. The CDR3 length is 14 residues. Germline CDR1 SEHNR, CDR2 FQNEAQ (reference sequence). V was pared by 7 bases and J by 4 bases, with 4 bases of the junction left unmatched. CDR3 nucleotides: TGTGCCAGCATTCTTAGCGGGAGCACCGGGGAGCTGTTTTTT. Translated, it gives CASILSGSTGELFF.

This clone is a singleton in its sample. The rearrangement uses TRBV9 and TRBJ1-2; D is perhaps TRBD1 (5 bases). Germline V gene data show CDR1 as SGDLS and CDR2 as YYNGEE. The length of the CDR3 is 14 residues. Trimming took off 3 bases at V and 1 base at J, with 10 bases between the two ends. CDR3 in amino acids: CASSGPQGNYGYTF. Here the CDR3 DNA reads TGTGCCAGCAGCGGCCCCCAGGGTAACTATGGCTACACCTTC.

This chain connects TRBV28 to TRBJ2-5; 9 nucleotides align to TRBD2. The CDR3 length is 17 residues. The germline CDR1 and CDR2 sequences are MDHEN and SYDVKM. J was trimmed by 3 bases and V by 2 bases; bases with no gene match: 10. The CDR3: CASSLERVAGEKETQYF. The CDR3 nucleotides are TGTGCCAGCAGTTTAGAAAGGGTAGCGGGAGAGAAAGAGACCCAGTACTTC. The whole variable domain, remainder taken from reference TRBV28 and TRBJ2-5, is DVKVTQSSRYLVKRTGEKVFLECVQDMDHENMFWYRQDPGLGLRLIYFSYDVKMKEKGDIPEGYSVSREKKERFSLILESASTNQTSMYLCASSLERVAGEKETQYFGPGTRLLVL.

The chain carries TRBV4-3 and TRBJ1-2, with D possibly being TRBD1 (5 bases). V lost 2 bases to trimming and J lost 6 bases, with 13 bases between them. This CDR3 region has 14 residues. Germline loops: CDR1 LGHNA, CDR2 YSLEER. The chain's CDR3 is CASSQQGWLNGYTF. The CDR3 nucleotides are TGCGCCAGCAGCCAACAGGGCTGGCTCAATGGCTACACCTTC.

The CDR3 sequence: CAISPGQGTINYGYTF. The CDR3 nucleotides read TGTGCCATCAGTCCGGGACAGGGGACAATTAACTATGGCTACACCTTC. The V and J genes are TRBV10-3 and TRBJ1-2, with 10 nucleotides matching TRBD1. With V trimmed by 5 bases and J by 1 base, 7 bases remained unmatched. The CDR3 is 16 residues long. CDR1 ENHRY and CDR2 SYGVKD come from the germline V gene.

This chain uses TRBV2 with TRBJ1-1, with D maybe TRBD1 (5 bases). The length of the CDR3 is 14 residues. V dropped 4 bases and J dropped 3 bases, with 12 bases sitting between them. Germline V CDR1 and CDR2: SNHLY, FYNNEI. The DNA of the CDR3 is TGTGCCAGCAGTGGTAGGGGAAGGCACACTGAAGCTTTCTTT. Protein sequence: CASSGRGRHTEAFF.

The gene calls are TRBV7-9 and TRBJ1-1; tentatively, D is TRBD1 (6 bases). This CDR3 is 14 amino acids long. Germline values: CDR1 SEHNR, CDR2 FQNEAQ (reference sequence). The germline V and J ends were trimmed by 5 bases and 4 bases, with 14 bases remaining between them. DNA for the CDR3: TGTGCCAGCAGCCCGCGCGAAGGGGGCACTGAAGCTTTCTTT. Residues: CASSPREGGTEAFF.

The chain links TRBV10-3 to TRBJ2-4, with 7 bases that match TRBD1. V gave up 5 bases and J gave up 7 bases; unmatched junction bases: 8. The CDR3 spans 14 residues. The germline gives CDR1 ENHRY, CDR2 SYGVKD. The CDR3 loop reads CAISKEDRANIQYF. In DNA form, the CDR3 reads TGTGCCATCAGTAAAGAAGACAGGGCCAACATTCAGTACTTC.

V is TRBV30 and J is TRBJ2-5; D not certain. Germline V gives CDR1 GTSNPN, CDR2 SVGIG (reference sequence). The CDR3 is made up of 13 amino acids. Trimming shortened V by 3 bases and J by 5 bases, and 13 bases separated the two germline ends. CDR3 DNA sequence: TGTGCCTGGAGCGAAGCAGGCTACGAGACCCAGTACTTC. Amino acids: CAWSEAGYETQYF. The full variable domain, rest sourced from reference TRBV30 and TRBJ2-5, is SQTIHQWPATLVQPVGSPLSLECTVEGTSNPNLYWYRQAAGRGLQLLFYSVGIGQISSEVPQNLSASRPQDRQFILSSKKLLLSDSGFYLCAWSEAGYETQYFGPGTRLLVL.